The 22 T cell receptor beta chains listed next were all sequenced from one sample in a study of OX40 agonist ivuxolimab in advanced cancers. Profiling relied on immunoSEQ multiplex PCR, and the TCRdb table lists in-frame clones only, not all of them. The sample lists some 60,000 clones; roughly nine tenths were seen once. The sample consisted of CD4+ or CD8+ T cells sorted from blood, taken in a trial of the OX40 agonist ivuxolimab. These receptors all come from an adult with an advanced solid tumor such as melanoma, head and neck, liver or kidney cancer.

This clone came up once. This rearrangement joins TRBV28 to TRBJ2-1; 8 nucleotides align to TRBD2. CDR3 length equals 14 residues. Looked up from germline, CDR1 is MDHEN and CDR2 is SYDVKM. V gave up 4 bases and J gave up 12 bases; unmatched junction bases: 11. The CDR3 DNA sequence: TGTGCCAGCAGTTCTGAGAGACCGAGCGGGAGGCAGTTCTTC. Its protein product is CASSSERPSGRQFF.

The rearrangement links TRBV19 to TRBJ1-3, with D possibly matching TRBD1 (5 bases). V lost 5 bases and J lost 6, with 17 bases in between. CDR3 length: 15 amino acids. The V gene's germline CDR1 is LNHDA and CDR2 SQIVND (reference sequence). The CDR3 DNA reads TGTGCCAGTAGTCCAATACAGGACTGGGAAAACACCATATATTTT. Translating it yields CASSPIQDWENTIYF.

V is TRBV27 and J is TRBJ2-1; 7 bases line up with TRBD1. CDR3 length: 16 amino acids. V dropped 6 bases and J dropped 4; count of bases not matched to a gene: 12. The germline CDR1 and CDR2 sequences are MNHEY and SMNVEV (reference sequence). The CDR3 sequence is CASRQTGSNVYNEQFF. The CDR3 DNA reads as TGTGCCAGCAGGCAGACAGGGTCTAATGTTTACAATGAGCAGTTCTTC.

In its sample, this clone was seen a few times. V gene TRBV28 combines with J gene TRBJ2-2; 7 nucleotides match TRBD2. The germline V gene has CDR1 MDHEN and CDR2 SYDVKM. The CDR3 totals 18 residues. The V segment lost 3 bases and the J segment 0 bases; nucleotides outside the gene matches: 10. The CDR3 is CASSFNPAGIANTGELFF. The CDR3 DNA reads TGTGCCAGCAGTTTTAATCCAGCGGGGATAGCGAACACCGGGGAGCTGTTTTTT.

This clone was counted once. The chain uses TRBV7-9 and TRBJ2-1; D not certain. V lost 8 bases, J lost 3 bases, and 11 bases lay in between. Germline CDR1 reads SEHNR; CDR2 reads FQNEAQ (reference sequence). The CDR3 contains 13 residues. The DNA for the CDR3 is TGTGCCAGCGCCGATACGGACTACAATGAGCAGTTCTTC. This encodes CASADTDYNEQFF.

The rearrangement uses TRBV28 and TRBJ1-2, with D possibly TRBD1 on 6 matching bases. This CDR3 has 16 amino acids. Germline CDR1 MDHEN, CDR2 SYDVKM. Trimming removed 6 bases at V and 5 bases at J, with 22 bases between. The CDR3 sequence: CASSRPPEGVRYGYTF. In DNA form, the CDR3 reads TGTGCCAGCAGCCGCCCCCCGGAGGGGGTGAGGTATGGCTACACCTTC.

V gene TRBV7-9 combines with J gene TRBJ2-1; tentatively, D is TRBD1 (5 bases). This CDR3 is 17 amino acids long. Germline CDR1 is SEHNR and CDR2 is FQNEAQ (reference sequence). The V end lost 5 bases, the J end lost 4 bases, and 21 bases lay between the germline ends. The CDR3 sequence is CASSPGRVVPRYNEQFF. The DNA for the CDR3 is TGTGCCAGCAGCCCGGGCAGGGTAGTTCCCCGTTACAATGAGCAGTTCTTC. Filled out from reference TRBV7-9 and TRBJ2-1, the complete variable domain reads DTGVSQNPRHKITKRGQNVTFRCDPISEHNRLYWYRQTLGQGPEFLTYFQNEAQLEKSRLLSDRFSAERPKGSFSTLEIQRTEQGDSAMYLCASSPGRVVPRYNEQFFGPGTRLTVL.

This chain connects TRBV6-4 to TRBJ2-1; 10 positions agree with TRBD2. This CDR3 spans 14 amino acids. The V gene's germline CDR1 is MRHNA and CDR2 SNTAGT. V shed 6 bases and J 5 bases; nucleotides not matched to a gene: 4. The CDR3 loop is CASSLAGENNEQFF. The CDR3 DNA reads TGTGCCAGCAGCCTAGCGGGAGAAAACAATGAGCAGTTCTTC.

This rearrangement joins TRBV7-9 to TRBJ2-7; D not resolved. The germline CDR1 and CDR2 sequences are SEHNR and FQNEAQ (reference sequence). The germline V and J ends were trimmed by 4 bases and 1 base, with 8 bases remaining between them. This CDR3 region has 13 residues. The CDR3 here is CASSSFVSYEQYF. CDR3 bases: TGTGCCAGCAGCTCCTTCGTTTCCTACGAGCAGTACTTC.

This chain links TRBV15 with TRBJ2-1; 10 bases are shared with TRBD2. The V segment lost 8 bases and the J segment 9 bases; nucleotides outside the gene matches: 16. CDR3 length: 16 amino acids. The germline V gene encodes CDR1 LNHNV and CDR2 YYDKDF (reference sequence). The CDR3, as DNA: TGTGCCACCGGGTCAGTTCATTCTAGCGGGAGTGTTGAGCAGTTCTTC. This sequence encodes CATGSVHSSGSVEQFF.

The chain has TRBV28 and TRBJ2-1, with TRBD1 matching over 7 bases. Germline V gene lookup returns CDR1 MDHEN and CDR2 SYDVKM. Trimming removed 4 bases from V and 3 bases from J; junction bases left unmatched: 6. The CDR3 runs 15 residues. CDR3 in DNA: TGTGCCAGCAGTTCAGGACAGGTCGACTACAATGAGCAGTTCTTC. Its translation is CASSSGQVDYNEQFF.

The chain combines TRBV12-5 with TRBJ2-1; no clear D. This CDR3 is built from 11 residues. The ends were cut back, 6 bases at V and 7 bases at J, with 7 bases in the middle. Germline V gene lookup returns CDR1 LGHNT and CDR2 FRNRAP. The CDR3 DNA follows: TGTGCTAGTGGCCTGGCTAATGAGCAGTTCTTC. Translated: CASGLANEQFF.

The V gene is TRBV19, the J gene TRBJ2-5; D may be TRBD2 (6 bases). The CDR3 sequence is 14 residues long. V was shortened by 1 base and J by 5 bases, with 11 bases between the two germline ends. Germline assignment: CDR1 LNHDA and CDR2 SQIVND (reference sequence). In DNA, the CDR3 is TGTGCCAGTAGTATAGCGGCAGGAGGGGAGACCCAGTACTTC. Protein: CASSIAAGGETQYF.

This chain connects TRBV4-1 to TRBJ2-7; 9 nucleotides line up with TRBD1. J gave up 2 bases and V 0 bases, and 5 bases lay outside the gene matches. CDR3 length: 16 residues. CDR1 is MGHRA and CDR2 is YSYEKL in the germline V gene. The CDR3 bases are TGCGCCAGCAGCCAAGAACCCGGGACAGGGCCCTACGAGCAGTACTTC. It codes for CASSQEPGTGPYEQYF.

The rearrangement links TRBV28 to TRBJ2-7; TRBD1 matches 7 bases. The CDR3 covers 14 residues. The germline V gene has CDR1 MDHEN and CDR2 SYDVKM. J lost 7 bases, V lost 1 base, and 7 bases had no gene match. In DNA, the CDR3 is TGTGCCAGCAGTTTATTTGAGGGGGCGCGGGAGCAGTACTTC. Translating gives CASSLFEGAREQYF.

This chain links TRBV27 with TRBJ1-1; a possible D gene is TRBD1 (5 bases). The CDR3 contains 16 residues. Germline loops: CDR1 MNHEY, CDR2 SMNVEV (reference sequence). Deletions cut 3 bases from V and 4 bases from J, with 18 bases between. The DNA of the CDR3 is TGTGCCAGCAGTTTGGACCCGGCAGGGCAGGGCACTGAAGCTTTCTTT. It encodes CASSLDPAGQGTEAFF.

The CDR3 DNA reads as TGTGCCAGCAGTAACCCCCCCGGAACTAATGAAAAACTGTTTTTT. This translates into CASSNPPGTNEKLFF. The chain joins TRBV2 to TRBJ1-4, with D hard to call. Trimming took 5 bases from V and 1 from J, leaving 11 bases between them. The CDR3 loop spans 15 amino acids. Germline CDR1 SNHLY, CDR2 FYNNEI.

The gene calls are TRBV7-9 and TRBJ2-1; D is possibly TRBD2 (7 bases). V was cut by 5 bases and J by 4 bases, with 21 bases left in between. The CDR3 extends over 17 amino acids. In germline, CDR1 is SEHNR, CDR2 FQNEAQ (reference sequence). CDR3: CASSPGVGGRPYNEQFF. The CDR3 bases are TGTGCCAGCAGCCCAGGGGTCGGGGGGCGACCGTACAATGAGCAGTTCTTC.

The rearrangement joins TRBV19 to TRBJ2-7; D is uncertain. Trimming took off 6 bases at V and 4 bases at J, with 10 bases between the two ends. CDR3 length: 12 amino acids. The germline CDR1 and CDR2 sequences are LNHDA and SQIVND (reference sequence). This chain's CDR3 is CASRDRGYEQYF. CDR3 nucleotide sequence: TGTGCCAGTAGGGACCGAGGATACGAGCAGTACTTC.

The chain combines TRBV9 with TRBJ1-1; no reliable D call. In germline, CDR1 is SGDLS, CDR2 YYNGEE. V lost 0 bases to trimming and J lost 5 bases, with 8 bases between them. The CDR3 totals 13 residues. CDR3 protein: CASSVADGTEAFF. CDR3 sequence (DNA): TGTGCCAGCAGCGTAGCTGACGGAACTGAAGCTTTCTTT.

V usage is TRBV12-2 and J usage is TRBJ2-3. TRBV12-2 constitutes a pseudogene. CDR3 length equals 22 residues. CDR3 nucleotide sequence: TGTGCAAGTCGCTTAGGATCTCTCCCGGATGCGGGTTGGAGACGGGACCCAGATACGCAGTATTTT. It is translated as CASRLGSLPDAGWRRDPDTQYF.

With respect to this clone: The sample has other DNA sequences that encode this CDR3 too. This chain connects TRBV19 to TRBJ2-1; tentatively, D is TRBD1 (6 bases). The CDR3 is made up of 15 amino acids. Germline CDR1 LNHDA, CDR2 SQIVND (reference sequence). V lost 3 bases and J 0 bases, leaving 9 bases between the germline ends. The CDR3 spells CASSITGSSYNEQFF. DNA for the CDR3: TGTGCCAGTAGTATTACAGGGAGCTCCTACAATGAGCAGTTCTTC.